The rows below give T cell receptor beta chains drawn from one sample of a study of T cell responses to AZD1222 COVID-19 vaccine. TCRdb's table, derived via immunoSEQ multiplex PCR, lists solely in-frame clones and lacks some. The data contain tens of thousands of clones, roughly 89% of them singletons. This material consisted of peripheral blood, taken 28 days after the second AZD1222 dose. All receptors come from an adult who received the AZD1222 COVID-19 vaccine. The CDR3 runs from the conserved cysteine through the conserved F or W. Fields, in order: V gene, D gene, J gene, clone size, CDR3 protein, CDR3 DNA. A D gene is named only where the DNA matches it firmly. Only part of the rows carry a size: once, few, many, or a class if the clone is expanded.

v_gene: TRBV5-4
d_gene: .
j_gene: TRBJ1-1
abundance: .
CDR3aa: CASSSQQGYEAFF
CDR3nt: TGTGCCAGCAGCTCCCAACAGGGCTATGAAGCTTTCTTT

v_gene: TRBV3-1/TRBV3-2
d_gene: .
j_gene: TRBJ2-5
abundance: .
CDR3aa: CASSHRLGRETQYF
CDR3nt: TGTGCCAGCAGCCACCGACTAGGGCGGGAGACCCAGTACTTC

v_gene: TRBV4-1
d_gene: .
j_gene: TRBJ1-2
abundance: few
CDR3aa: CASRPHGSGYGYTF
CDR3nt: TGCGCCAGCAGACCACACGGGTCGGGCTATGGCTACACCTTC

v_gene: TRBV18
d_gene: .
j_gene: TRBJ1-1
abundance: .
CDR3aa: CASSPTGQNTEAFF
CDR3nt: TGTGCCAGCTCACCAACCGGGCAGAACACTGAAGCTTTCTTT

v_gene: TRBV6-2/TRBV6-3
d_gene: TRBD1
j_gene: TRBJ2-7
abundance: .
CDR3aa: CASSYQDRGPYEQYF
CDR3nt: TGTGCCAGCAGTTACCAGGACAGGGGACCCTACGAGCAGTACTTC

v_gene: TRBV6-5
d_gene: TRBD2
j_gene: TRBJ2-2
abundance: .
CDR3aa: CASRRLAGGPGELFF
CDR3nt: TGTGCCAGCAGGCGACTAGCGGGGGGCCCCGGGGAGCTGTTTTTT

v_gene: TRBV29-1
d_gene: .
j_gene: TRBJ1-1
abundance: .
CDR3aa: CSVESRQGRTEAFF
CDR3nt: TGCAGCGTTGAATCCCGCCAGGGGAGGACTGAAGCTTTCTTT

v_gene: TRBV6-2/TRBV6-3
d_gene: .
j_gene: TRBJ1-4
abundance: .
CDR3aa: CASSYQIGAREKLFF
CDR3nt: TGTGCCAGCAGTTACCAAATTGGGGCACGGGAAAAACTGTTTTTT

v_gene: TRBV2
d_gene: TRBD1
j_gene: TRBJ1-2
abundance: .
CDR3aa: CASSGDRGLDGYTF
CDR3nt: TGTGCCAGCAGTGGGGACAGGGGTCTCGATGGCTACACCTTC

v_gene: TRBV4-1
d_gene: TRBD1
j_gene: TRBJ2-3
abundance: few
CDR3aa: CASSKRQGITDTQYF
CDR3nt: TGCGCCAGCAGCAAAAGACAGGGGATCACAGATACGCAGTATTTT

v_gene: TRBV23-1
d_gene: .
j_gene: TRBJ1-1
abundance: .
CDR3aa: CASSQSEAFF
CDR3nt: TGCGCCAGCAGTCAATCCGAAGCTTTCTTT

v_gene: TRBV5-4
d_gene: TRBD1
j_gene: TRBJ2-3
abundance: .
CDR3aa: CASSPPGTGVSDTQYF
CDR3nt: TGTGCCAGCAGTCCGCCCGGGACAGGGGTTTCAGATACGCAGTATTTT

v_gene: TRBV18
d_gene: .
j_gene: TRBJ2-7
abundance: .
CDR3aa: CASSPKGVYEQYF
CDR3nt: TGTGCCAGCTCACCTAAAGGAGTCTACGAGCAGTACTTC

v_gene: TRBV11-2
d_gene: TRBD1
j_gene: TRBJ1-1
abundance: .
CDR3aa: CASSLTGNRNTEAFF
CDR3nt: TGTGCCAGCAGCTTGACAGGGAACAGGAACACTGAAGCTTTCTTT

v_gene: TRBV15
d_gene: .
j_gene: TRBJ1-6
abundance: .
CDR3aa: CATSRAPRPRLHF
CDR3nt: TGTGCCACCAGCAGAGCCCCCCGCCCACGGCTCCACTTT

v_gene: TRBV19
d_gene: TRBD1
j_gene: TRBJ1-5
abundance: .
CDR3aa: CASSPHPGRGNQPQHF
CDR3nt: TGTGCCAGTAGCCCCCACCCGGGCAGGGGGAATCAGCCCCAGCATTTT

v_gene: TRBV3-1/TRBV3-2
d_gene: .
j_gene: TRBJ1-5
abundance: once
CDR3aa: CASSQGRYSNQPQHF
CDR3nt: TGTGCCAGCAGCCAAGGACGGTATAGCAATCAGCCCCAGCATTTT

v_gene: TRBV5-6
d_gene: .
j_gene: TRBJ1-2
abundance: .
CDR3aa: CASSLAGAAGNYGYTF
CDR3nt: TGTGCCAGCAGCTTGGCAGGGGCCGCCGGTAACTATGGCTACACCTTC

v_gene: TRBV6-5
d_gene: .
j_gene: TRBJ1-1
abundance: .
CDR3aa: CASHPGWTVAEAFF
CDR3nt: TGTGCCAGCCATCCCGGCTGGACTGTGGCTGAAGCTTTCTTT

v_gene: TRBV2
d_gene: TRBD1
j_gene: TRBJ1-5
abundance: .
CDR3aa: CASSRTGWNQPQHF
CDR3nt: TGTGCCAGCAGCCGGACAGGGTGGAATCAGCCCCAGCATTTT

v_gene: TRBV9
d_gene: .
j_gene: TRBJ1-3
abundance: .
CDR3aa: CASSSGPGRGNTIYF
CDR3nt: TGTGCCAGCAGCTCCGGTCCAGGGCGCGGAAACACCATATATTTT

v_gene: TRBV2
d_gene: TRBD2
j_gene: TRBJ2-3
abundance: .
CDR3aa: CASSPLAGSSDTQYF
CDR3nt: TGTGCCAGCAGCCCACTAGCGGGGTCATCAGATACGCAGTATTTT

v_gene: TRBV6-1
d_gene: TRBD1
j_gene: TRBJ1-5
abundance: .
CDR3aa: CASSVAGTGGNQPQHF
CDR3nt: TGTGCCAGCAGTGTCGCCGGGACAGGGGGCAATCAGCCCCAGCATTTT

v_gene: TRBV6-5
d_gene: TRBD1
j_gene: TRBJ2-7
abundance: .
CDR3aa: CATSPQGAYEQYF
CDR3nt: TGTGCCACATCCCCCCAGGGGGCTTACGAGCAGTACTTC

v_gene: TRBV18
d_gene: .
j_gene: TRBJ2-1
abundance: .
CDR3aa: CASSPGPDRWWNEQFF
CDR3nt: TGTGCCAGCTCCCCAGGCCCCGACAGGTGGTGGAATGAGCAGTTCTTC

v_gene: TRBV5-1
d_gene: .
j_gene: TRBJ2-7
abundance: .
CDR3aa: CASSPNEGGGRHEQYF
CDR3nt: TGCGCCAGCAGCCCTAACGAGGGCGGAGGGAGGCACGAGCAGTACTTC

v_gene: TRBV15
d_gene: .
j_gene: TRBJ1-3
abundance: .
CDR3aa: CATSRTGSSGNTIYF
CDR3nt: TGTGCCACCAGCAGAACAGGGAGCTCTGGAAACACCATATATTTT

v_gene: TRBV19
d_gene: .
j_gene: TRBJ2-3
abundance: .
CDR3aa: CASSPGDTQYF
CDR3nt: TGTGCCAGTAGTCCCGGAGATACGCAGTATTTT

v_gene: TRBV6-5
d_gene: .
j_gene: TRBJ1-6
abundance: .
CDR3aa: CASSPGGYSPLHF
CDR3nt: TGTGCCAGCAGTCCCGGCGGATATTCACCCCTCCACTTT

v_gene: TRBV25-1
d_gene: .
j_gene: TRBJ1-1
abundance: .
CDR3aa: CASSLRWNTEAFF
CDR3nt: TGTGCCAGCAGTCTACGGTGGAACACTGAAGCTTTCTTT

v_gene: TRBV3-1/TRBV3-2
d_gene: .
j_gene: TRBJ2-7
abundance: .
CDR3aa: CASSPQGLEEQYF
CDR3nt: TGTGCCAGCAGCCCTCAAGGGTTGGAGGAGCAGTACTTC

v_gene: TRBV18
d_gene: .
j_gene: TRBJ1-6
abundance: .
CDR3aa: CASSELGPQAGNSPLHF
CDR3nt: TGTGCCAGCTCAGAACTGGGACCTCAGGCGGGAAATTCACCCCTCCACTTT

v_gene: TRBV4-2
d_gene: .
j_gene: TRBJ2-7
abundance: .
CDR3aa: CASSQVAASSYEQYF
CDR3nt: TGTGCCAGCAGCCAAGTTGCGGCCAGCTCCTACGAGCAGTACTTC

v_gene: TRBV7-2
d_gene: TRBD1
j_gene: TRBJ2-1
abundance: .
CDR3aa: CASSLTGGPYNEQFF
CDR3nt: TGTGCCAGCAGCTTAACAGGGGGTCCCTACAATGAGCAGTTCTTC

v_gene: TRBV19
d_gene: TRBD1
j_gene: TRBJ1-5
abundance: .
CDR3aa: CASRLGTGGGQPQHF
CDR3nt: TGTGCCAGTAGACTGGGTACAGGGGGCGGTCAGCCCCAGCATTTT

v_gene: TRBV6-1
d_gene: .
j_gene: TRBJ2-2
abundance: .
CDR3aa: CASSENLLAYTGELFF
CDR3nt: TGTGCCAGCAGTGAAAATCTTCTAGCATACACCGGGGAGCTGTTTTTT

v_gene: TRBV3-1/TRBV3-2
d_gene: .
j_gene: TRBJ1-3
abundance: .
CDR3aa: CASSLRTGSSGNTIYF
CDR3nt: TGTGCCAGCAGCCTGCGGACGGGCTCCTCTGGAAACACCATATATTTT

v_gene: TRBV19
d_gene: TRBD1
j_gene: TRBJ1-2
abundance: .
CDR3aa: CASIPGQGHKNYGYTF
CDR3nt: TGTGCCAGTATCCCGGGACAGGGGCATAAAAACTATGGCTACACCTTC

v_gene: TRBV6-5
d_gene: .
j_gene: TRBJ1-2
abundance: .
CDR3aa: CASTEGDGYGYTF
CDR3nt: TGTGCCAGCACGGAGGGCGACGGCTATGGCTACACCTTC

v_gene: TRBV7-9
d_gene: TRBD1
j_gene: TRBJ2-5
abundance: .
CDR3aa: CASSHTGAGETQYF
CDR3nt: TGTGCCAGCAGTCATACAGGGGCTGGGGAGACCCAGTACTTC

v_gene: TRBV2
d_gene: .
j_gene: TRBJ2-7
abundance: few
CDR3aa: CASSEGVTYEQYF
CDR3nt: TGTGCCAGCAGTGAAGGGGTGACCTACGAGCAGTACTTC

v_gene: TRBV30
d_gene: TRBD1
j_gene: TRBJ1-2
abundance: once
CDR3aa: CAWSTGENDGYTF
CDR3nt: TGTGCCTGGAGTACAGGGGAAAATGATGGCTACACCTTC

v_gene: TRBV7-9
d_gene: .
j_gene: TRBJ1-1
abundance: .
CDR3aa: CASSLVASTEAFF
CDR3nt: TGTGCCAGCAGCTTAGTTGCGAGCACTGAAGCTTTCTTT

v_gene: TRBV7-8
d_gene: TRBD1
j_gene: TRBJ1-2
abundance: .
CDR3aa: CASSLAGGAEGYTF
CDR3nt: TGTGCCAGCAGCTTGGCAGGGGGCGCAGAAGGCTACACCTTC

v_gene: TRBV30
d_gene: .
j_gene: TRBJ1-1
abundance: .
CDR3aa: CAWSGLEGSRAFF
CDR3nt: TGTGCCTGGAGTGGTTTGGAGGGAAGTCGAGCTTTCTTT

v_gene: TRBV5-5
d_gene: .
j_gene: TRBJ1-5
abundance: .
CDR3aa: CASSLFGGGQPQHF
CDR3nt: TGTGCCAGCAGCTTGTTCGGGGGCGGTCAGCCCCAGCATTTT

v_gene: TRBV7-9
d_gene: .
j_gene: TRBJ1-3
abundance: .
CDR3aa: CASSLEHSGNTIYF
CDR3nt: TGTGCCAGCAGCTTAGAGCACTCTGGAAACACCATATATTTT

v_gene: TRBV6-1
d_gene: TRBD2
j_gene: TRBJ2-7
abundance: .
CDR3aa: CASSAGTSGGAYSYEQYF
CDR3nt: TGTGCCAGCAGTGCTGGGACTAGCGGGGGGGCTTATTCCTACGAGCAGTACTTC